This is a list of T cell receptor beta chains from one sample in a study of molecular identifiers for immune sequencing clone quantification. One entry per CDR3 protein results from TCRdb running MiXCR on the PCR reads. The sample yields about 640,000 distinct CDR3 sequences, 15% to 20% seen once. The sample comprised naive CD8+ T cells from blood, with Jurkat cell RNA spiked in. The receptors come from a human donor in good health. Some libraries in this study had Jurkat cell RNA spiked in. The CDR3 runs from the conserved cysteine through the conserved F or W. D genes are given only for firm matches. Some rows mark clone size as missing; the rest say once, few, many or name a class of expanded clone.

cdr3_aa: CSVTVPTGDGYTF
cdr3_nt: TGCAGCGTTACTGTTCCGACAGGGGACGGCTACACCTTC
clone_size: .
j_call: TRBJ1-2
cdr3_length: 13
v_call: TRBV29-1
d_call: TRBD1

cdr3_aa: CASSLEARMNTEAFF
cdr3_nt: TGTGCCAGCAGCTTAGAGGCACGTATGAACACTGAAGCTTTCTTT
clone_size: many
j_call: TRBJ1-1
cdr3_length: 15
v_call: TRBV7-6
d_call: .

cdr3_aa: CASSGRTPNQPQHF
cdr3_nt: TGTGCCAGCAGCGGACGGACCCCAAATCAGCCCCAGCATTTT
clone_size: many
j_call: TRBJ1-5
cdr3_length: 14
v_call: TRBV7-9
d_call: .

cdr3_aa: CASRLGQGRGSAWELFF
cdr3_nt: TGTGCCAGCAGACTCGGACAGGGGCGGGGGTCGGCGTGGGAGCTGTTTTTT
clone_size: many
j_call: TRBJ2-2
cdr3_length: 17
v_call: TRBV7-2
d_call: TRBD1

cdr3_aa: CASSYGRAGTGELFF
cdr3_nt: TGTGCCAGCAGTTACGGCAGGGCAGGAACCGGGGAGCTGTTTTTT
clone_size: .
j_call: TRBJ2-2
cdr3_length: 15
v_call: TRBV6-2/TRBV6-3
d_call: .

cdr3_aa: CSARRNTGELFF
cdr3_nt: TGCAGTGCTAGGAGGAACACCGGGGAGCTGTTTTTT
clone_size: .
j_call: TRBJ2-2
cdr3_length: 12
v_call: TRBV20-1
d_call: .

cdr3_aa: CASSDGQGAYEQYF
cdr3_nt: TGTGCCAGCAGCGATGGACAGGGGGCTTACGAGCAGTACTTC
clone_size: few
j_call: TRBJ2-7
cdr3_length: 14
v_call: TRBV9
d_call: TRBD1

cdr3_aa: CASRIAGHLNTEAFF
cdr3_nt: TGTGCCAGTAGAATCGCGGGACACCTGAACACTGAAGCTTTCTTT
clone_size: many
j_call: TRBJ1-1
cdr3_length: 15
v_call: TRBV19
d_call: .

cdr3_aa: CAWSFSFGNEQFF
cdr3_nt: TGTGCCTGGAGTTTCAGTTTCGGGAATGAGCAGTTCTTC
clone_size: many
j_call: TRBJ2-1
cdr3_length: 13
v_call: TRBV30
d_call: .

cdr3_aa: CSVCPSGASYEQYF
cdr3_nt: TGCAGCGTTTGCCCTAGCGGGGCATCCTACGAGCAGTACTTC
clone_size: many
j_call: TRBJ2-7
cdr3_length: 14
v_call: TRBV29-1
d_call: TRBD2

cdr3_aa: CASSQGPAVQETQYF
cdr3_nt: TGCGCCAGCAGCCAAGGGCCGGCAGTACAAGAGACCCAGTACTTC
clone_size: .
j_call: TRBJ2-5
cdr3_length: 15
v_call: TRBV4-1
d_call: .

cdr3_aa: CASSGIQGYGYTF
cdr3_nt: TGTGCCAGCAGCGGTATCCAAGGTTATGGCTACACCTTC
clone_size: many
j_call: TRBJ1-2
cdr3_length: 13
v_call: TRBV2
d_call: .

cdr3_aa: CASEGAPNEQFF
cdr3_nt: TGTGCCAGCGAGGGGGCGCCCAATGAGCAGTTCTTC
clone_size: many
j_call: TRBJ2-1
cdr3_length: 12
v_call: TRBV7-9
d_call: TRBD1

cdr3_aa: CASSTGQGVVYEQYF
cdr3_nt: TGTGCCAGTAGTACCGGACAGGGGGTTGTCTACGAGCAGTACTTC
clone_size: many
j_call: TRBJ2-7
cdr3_length: 15
v_call: TRBV19
d_call: TRBD1

cdr3_aa: CSARDKGGPRTDTQYF
cdr3_nt: TGCAGTGCTAGAGACAAAGGGGGACCCCGCACAGATACGCAGTATTTT
clone_size: many
j_call: TRBJ2-3
cdr3_length: 16
v_call: TRBV20-1
d_call: .

cdr3_aa: CASSYTGRTGELFF
cdr3_nt: TGTGCCAGCAGTTACACAGGGCGAACCGGGGAGCTGTTTTTT
clone_size: many
j_call: TRBJ2-2
cdr3_length: 14
v_call: TRBV6-6
d_call: .

cdr3_aa: CASSLPAGSPPADTQYF
cdr3_nt: TGTGCCAGCAGCCTGCCAGCGGGGTCCCCCCCTGCAGATACGCAGTATTTT
clone_size: many
j_call: TRBJ2-3
cdr3_length: 17
v_call: TRBV7-6
d_call: TRBD2

cdr3_aa: CASSWTSSNEQFF
cdr3_nt: TGTGCCAGCAGTTGGACTAGCTCCAATGAGCAGTTCTTC
clone_size: many
j_call: TRBJ2-1
cdr3_length: 13
v_call: TRBV12-3/TRBV12-4
d_call: TRBD2

cdr3_aa: CASSQVDSTYEQYF
cdr3_nt: TGCGCCAGCAGCCAAGTCGACAGCACCTACGAGCAGTACTTC
clone_size: .
j_call: TRBJ2-7
cdr3_length: 14
v_call: TRBV4-3
d_call: .

cdr3_aa: CASSFSGGEQYF
cdr3_nt: TGTGCCAGCAGCTTCAGTGGTGGAGAGCAGTACTTC
clone_size: many
j_call: TRBJ2-7
cdr3_length: 12
v_call: TRBV7-9
d_call: .

cdr3_aa: CASRETYEQYF
cdr3_nt: TGTGCCAGCAGGGAGACCTACGAGCAGTACTTC
clone_size: many
j_call: TRBJ2-7
cdr3_length: 11
v_call: TRBV6-6
d_call: .

cdr3_aa: CASSRDPDFSSGANVLTF
cdr3_nt: TGTGCCAGCAGCCGCGATCCCGATTTTAGCTCTGGGGCCAACGTCCTGACTTTC
clone_size: many
j_call: TRBJ2-6
cdr3_length: 18
v_call: TRBV11-2
d_call: .

cdr3_aa: CASSPTGGVNEQYF
cdr3_nt: TGTGCCAGCAGCCCCACGGGAGGGGTTAACGAGCAGTACTTC
clone_size: many
j_call: TRBJ2-7
cdr3_length: 14
v_call: TRBV5-5
d_call: TRBD2

cdr3_aa: CSASGTSGIVPYNEQFF
cdr3_nt: TGCAGTGCTTCCGGGACTAGCGGGATTGTCCCCTACAATGAGCAGTTCTTC
clone_size: many
j_call: TRBJ2-1
cdr3_length: 17
v_call: TRBV20-1
d_call: TRBD2

cdr3_aa: CASSFTGNTEAFF
cdr3_nt: TGTGCCAGCAGTTTTACAGGGAACACTGAAGCTTTCTTT
clone_size: many
j_call: TRBJ1-1
cdr3_length: 13
v_call: TRBV27
d_call: .

cdr3_aa: CAINITGYLSYNEQFF
cdr3_nt: TGTGCCATCAACATTACCGGCTACCTCTCCTACAATGAGCAGTTCTTC
clone_size: few
j_call: TRBJ2-1
cdr3_length: 16
v_call: TRBV10-3
d_call: .

cdr3_aa: CASSESDRGLVYGYTF
cdr3_nt: TGCGCCAGCAGCGAATCGGACAGGGGTCTTGTCTATGGCTACACCTTC
clone_size: many
j_call: TRBJ1-2
cdr3_length: 16
v_call: TRBV4-3
d_call: TRBD1

cdr3_aa: CASSSDGFSYNEQFF
cdr3_nt: TGTGCCAGCAGCTCCGACGGATTCTCCTACAATGAGCAGTTCTTC
clone_size: many
j_call: TRBJ2-1
cdr3_length: 15
v_call: TRBV7-2
d_call: .

cdr3_aa: CATSETGGFYEQYF
cdr3_nt: TGTGCCACCAGCGAGACAGGGGGTTTCTACGAGCAGTACTTC
clone_size: .
j_call: TRBJ2-7
cdr3_length: 14
v_call: TRBV15
d_call: TRBD1

cdr3_aa: CAWSVRDRIFTDTQYF
cdr3_nt: TGTGCCTGGAGTGTACGGGACAGGATTTTCACAGATACGCAGTATTTT
clone_size: many
j_call: TRBJ2-3
cdr3_length: 16
v_call: TRBV30
d_call: TRBD1

cdr3_aa: CASSEVATGWTDTQYF
cdr3_nt: TGTGCCAGCAGTGAAGTGGCCACAGGGTGGACAGATACGCAGTATTTT
clone_size: many
j_call: TRBJ2-3
cdr3_length: 16
v_call: TRBV2
d_call: .

cdr3_aa: CASKGLAGSYEQYF
cdr3_nt: TGTGCCAGCAAGGGACTAGCGGGATCCTACGAGCAGTACTTC
clone_size: few
j_call: TRBJ2-7
cdr3_length: 14
v_call: TRBV27
d_call: TRBD2